This T cell receptor (beta chain) was recorded in a study of monozygotic twins with inflammatory bowel disease. Points from the study as a whole: Data gave no support to a single strong signal or clonotype associated with IBD. The analysis did not separate different T cell subtypes.

Looked up from germline, CDR1 is SGDLS and CDR2 is YYNGEE. This CDR3 comprises 15 residues. As for this clonotype: Its antigen remains unidentified.

Template switching was used to attach UMIs, which incorporated a 6-nucleotide sample barcode. TCRdb re-called the 5' RACE reads and catalogs CDR3 proteins one per entry, DNA excluded. The sample spans tens of thousands of distinct CDR3 sequences; the ten largest clones claim approximately 7.4%. The source material was blood. The chain recombines TRBV9 with TRBJ1-1; with no DNA, the TCRdb D assignment of TRBD1 cannot be verified. The receptor's source is a human donor with ulcerative colitis or Crohn's disease, or a healthy co-twin of an affected twin (not recorded which). CDR3 amino acids: CASSVVGTVNTEAFF. The full variable domain, rest sourced from reference TRBV9 and TRBJ1-1, is DSGVTQTPKHLITATGQRVTLRCSPRSGDLSVYWYQQSLDQGLQFLIQYYNGEERAKGNILERFSAQQFPDLHSELNLSSLELGDSALYFCASSVVGTVNTEAFFGQGTRLTVV.